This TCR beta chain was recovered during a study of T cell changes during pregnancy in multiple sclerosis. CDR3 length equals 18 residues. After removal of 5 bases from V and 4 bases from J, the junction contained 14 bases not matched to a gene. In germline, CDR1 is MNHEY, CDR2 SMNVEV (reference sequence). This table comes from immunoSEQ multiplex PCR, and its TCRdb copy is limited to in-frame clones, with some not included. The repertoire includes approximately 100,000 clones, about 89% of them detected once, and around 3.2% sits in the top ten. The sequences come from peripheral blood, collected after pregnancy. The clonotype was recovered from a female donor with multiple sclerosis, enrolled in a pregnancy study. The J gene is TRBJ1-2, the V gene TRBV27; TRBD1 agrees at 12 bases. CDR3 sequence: CASSQTVRDRGRVYGYTF. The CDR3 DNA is TGTGCCAGCAGTCAAACCGTCCGGGACAGGGGGCGGGTCTATGGCTACACCTTC.